This T cell receptor beta chain was observed in a study of Ad26.COV2.S vaccination and SARS-CoV-2 variants. The CDR3 has 13 amino acids. Between the trimmed V and J ends, which lost 6 bases and 8 bases, there was a span of 13 bases. Germline assignment: CDR1 MGHDK and CDR2 SYGVNS. TCRdb's table, derived via immunoSEQ multiplex PCR, lists solely in-frame clones and lacks some. The profile shows roughly 350,000 clones, approximately 86% of them singletons. Notes on this clone: Its antigen is not known.

Study results and caveats: The study found higher spike-specific TCR breadth in vaccine than placebo recipients. TCR breadth and depth analyses may have underestimated total T cell responses.

Documented treatment: roughly 19 received Ad26.COV2.S at low or high dose, single or two shots; about 5 received placebo; per-sample allocation not given. The samples were gathered on day 63 after the first injection of vaccine or placebo. Whoever gave the sample was an adult aged 18-55 years in Boston. The input for sequencing was peripheral blood, taken in a trial of Ad26.COV2.S vaccine versus placebo. This rearrangement joins TRBV25-1 to TRBJ2-2; D possibly matches TRBD1 or TRBD2 (6 bases each). This clonotype was sampled from a person aged 18-65 years who received the Ad26.COV2.S COVID-19 vaccine or a placebo. CDR3 bases: TGTGCCAGCAGCCACGGGGGCCTAGGGGAGCTGTTTTTT. Protein sequence: CASSHGGLGELFF.